This T cell receptor (beta chain) originates from a study of blood T cell repertoires in COVID-19 (dated by TCRdb to about 2020). Context from the whole study: Collaborator samples came from the United States, Italy and Spain and covered acute and convalescent phases of COVID-19. HLA class I and class II types, where available, came from metadata supplied by the sample provider rather than from assay-based typing. The sample metadata nearly always contained a de-identified subject ID, COVID-19 status, age in years and sex. The dataset comprised deeply sampled blood TCRbeta repertoires from subjects exposed to, actively infected with, or recovered from COVID-19. The material from the prospective study consisted of cDNA or gDNA derived from T cells, B-cell-depleted T cells, or PBMCs. The repertoires were released in a freely available public database intended as a resource for research on the immune response to SARS-CoV-2. Samples were obtained from the ongoing ImmuneRACE study (first 160 participants) and from some 1,300 subjects provided by 6 global collaborators. Beyond this particular receptor, the publication reports: The amount of clinical and demographic metadata varied by source and participant and was provided uncurated.

TCRbeta CDR3 regions were amplified from genomic DNA using the immunoSEQ Assay, a bias-controlled multiplex PCR. Regarding the original processing steps: The number of nucleated cells in each sample was estimated from the amplification of reference gene primers within the assay. To quantify the absolute abundance of each unique TCRbeta CDR3 rearrangement, sequence reads were collapsed and filtered. For each sample, productive Simpson clonality was calculated as the square root of Simpson's diversity index across productive rearrangements. As stored in TCRdb, this immuneACCESS dataset retains in-frame rearrangements with V and J assigned. A fraction of the clones does not appear; measured against another copy, unresolved V genes explain less than half of the discrepancy, and the remainder lacks a known reason. The V and J calls and the clone size are those of that table, but D and trimming were determined from the DNA. This sample is represented by roughly 130,000 clones; approximately 80% of them were singletons. The biggest ten clones account for less than 15% of the sample.

The collaborating institutions used their own protocols to collect whole blood in K2EDTA tubes. Collaborator samples were shipped for TCRbeta analysis as frozen whole blood, isolated PBMCs, or DNA extracted from either sample type. Worth noting for this clone: The antigen it binds to is not known. Base qualities are not provided; no much larger clone lies one nucleotide away.

V loses 2 bases of germline sequence and J loses 0 bases, and the interval between the two ends is 7 bases. The CDR3 runs 14 residues from the cysteine to the phenylalanine. The DNA shown is the 42-base CDR3, in frame from base 1. Reading the germline V gene (reference sequence) gives CDR1 LGHDT and CDR2 YNNKEL. This clonotype was sampled from a woman aged 55-69 years with acute or convalescent COVID-19. Here the chain combines TRBV3-1 (or the pseudogene TRBV3-2) and TRBJ2-5; the D gene is possibly TRBD2, with 5 bases matching. Sample: peripheral blood. The CDR3 here reads CASSQPGDQETQYF. The DNA sequence is as follows: TGTGCCAGCAGCCAACCCGGGGACCAAGAGACCCAGTACTTC.